This is a list of T cell receptor beta chains from one sample in a study of T cells in Graves' hyperthyroidism and ophthalmopathy. TCRdb independently ran MiXCR on the multiplex PCR reads; one entry per CDR3 protein. The table records 300,000 to 450,000 distinct CDR3 sequences, about 25% of them present only once. The material sequenced was blood. Receptors were obtained from a man aged 45-65 years with Graves' hyperthyroidism. Both conserved end residues are part of each CDR3. The D gene is left open where the match is weak.

>18|TRBV24-1|TRBD2
CATSDPRDIAGNYNEQFF
>13|TRBV29-1|-
CSAITGRAYEQYF
>13|TRBV27|-
CASSSPGANVLTF
>14|TRBV28|-
CASSFPSGVDTIYF
>14|TRBV4-1|-
CASSQGTTRETLYF
>11|TRBV30|-
CAWSQAGEQYF
>14|TRBV12-3/TRBV12-4|-
CASSEGGIRGKLFF
>14|TRBV2|-
CASSTRRGSYEQYF
>17|TRBV5-1|TRBD1
CASSENRGRRIDDEAFF
>13|TRBV6-5|-
CASSWTLNQHQHF